These 8 T cell receptor beta chains came from one sample sequenced in a study of T cells in Graves' hyperthyroidism and ophthalmopathy. TCR beta CDR3 sequences were amplified from RNA transcripts. TCR CDR3 regions were first amplified by RT-PCR with HTBI primers. TCRdb reprocessed the multiplex PCR reads via MiXCR and lists one record per CDR3 protein. Of about 640,000 distinct CDR3 sequences in the sample, about a fifth were seen once. The specimen sequenced was blood. Receptors originate from a man younger than 45 with Graves' ophthalmopathy.

Points on this clonotype: The junction differs from germline at one of its ends, possibly a read error. The J gene is TRBJ2-7, the V gene TRBV7-2; TRBD1 matches at 8 bases. The germline V gene has CDR1 SGHTA and CDR2 FQGNSA. The CDR3 is made up of 16 amino acids. This CDR3 reads CASSSVWDRSPYEQHF. CDR3 coding DNA: TGTGCCAGCAGCTCGGTATGGGACAGGTCACCCTACGAGCAGCACTTC.

This clonotype has just a few counts. CDR3 bases: TGTGCCAGCTCACCATTCAGCGGCGACAATGAGCAGTTCTTC. Encoded protein: CASSPFSGDNEQFF. J is TRBJ2-1 and V is TRBV18; D is perhaps TRBD2 (5 bases). V shed 2 bases and J shed 5 bases, with 10 bases lying between them. The CDR3 has 14 amino acids. CDR1 is KGHSH, CDR2 LQKENI, per germline.

This chain joins TRBV3-1 and TRBJ1-1; TRBD1 agrees at 10 bases. Looked up from germline, CDR1 is LGHDT and CDR2 is YNNKEL (reference sequence). The V segment lost 4 bases and the J segment 4 bases; nucleotides outside the gene matches: 6. The length of the CDR3 is 15 residues. The CDR3 DNA reads as TGTGCCAGCAGCCCCAGACAGGGGGCGAGCACTGAAGCTTTCTTT. This codes for CASSPRQGASTEAFF. Looking up the rest from reference TRBV3-1 and TRBJ1-1 gives the full variable domain: DTAVSQTPKYLVTQMGNDKSIKCEQNLGHDTMYWYKQDSKKFLKIMFSYNNKELIINETVPNRFSPKSPDKAHLNLHINSLELGDSAVYFCASSPRQGASTEAFFGQGTRLTVV.

The chain recombines TRBV19 with TRBJ2-3, with 11 bases lining up with TRBD2. This CDR3 region has 15 residues. V shed 6 bases, J shed 6 bases, and the junction held 8 bases outside the gene matches. Germline V gene data show CDR1 as LNHDA and CDR2 as SQIVND (reference sequence). Written as DNA, the CDR3 is TGTGCCAGTAGACCCGGACTAGCGGGCCCCGATACGCAGTATTTT. It encodes CASRPGLAGPDTQYF.

This clonotype has at least ten counts. The V call is TRBV7-2, the J call TRBJ1-2, with D unresolved. The CDR3 loop spans 12 amino acids. Trimming removed 1 base at V and 4 bases at J, with 4 bases between. The germline gives CDR1 SGHTA, CDR2 FQGNSA. The CDR3: CASSLVAYGYTF. CDR3 nucleotides: TGTGCCAGCAGCTTAGTTGCCTATGGCTACACCTTC.

This clonotype was seen a handful of times. Here the CDR3 reads CSVVAPMDIQYF. DNA for the CDR3: TGCAGCGTTGTAGCCCCGATGGACATTCAGTACTTC. This chain connects TRBV29-1 to TRBJ2-4; no firm D call. CDR3 size: 12 residues. CDR1 and CDR2 from the germline V gene are SQVTM and ANQGSEA. V dropped 4 bases and J dropped 8 bases, with 12 bases sitting between them.

The chain uses TRBV25-1 and TRBJ2-7, with 11 nucleotides matching TRBD2. CDR1 MGHDK and CDR2 SYGVNS come from the germline V gene. The CDR3 covers 14 residues. V dropped 5 bases and J dropped 7; count of bases not matched to a gene: 7. The CDR3: CASSRLAGSGEQYF. The CDR3 region has the DNA TGTGCCAGCAGTAGACTAGCGGGGTCTGGAGAGCAGTACTTC.

This clonotype was observed a few times. The rearrangement joins TRBV10-1 to TRBJ2-3; D is tentatively TRBD1 or TRBD2 (5 bases each). Trimming left V 0 bases short and J 2 bases short, with 21 bases between. The CDR3 totals 19 residues. Germline CDR1 reads WNHNN; CDR2 reads SYGVQD (reference sequence). The CDR3 here is CASSESNGAVYGDTDTQYF. CDR3 DNA: TGCGCCAGCAGTGAGTCGAACGGGGCGGTCTATGGGGACACAGATACGCAGTATTTT.